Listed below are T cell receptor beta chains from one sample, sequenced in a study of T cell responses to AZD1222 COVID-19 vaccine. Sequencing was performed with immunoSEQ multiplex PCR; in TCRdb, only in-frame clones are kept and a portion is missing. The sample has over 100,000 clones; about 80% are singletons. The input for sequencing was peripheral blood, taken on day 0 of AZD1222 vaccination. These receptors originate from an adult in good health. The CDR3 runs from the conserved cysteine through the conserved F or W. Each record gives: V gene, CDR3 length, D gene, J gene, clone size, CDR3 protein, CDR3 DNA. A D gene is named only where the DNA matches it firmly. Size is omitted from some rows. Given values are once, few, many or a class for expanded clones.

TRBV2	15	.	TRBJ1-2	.	CASTEGTPRRYGYTF	TGTGCCAGCACCGAGGGGACCCCGAGGAGGTATGGCTACACCTTC
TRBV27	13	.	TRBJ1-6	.	CASTQSRGSPLHF	TGTGCCAGCACGCAGAGCCGAGGATCACCCCTCCACTTT
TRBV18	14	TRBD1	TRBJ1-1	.	CASSPPGQWLVAFF	TGTGCCAGCTCACCACCGGGACAGTGGCTCGTAGCTTTCTTT
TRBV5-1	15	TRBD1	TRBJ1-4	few	CASSRDSPFNEKLFF	TGCGCCAGCAGCAGGGACAGTCCCTTTAATGAAAAACTGTTTTTT
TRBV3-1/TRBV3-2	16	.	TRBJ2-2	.	CASSPGASPNTGELFF	TGTGCCAGCAGCCCGGGAGCTAGCCCGAACACCGGGGAGCTGTTTTTT
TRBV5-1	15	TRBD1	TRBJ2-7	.	CASSRGQGSVYEQYF	TGCGCCAGCAGCCGGGGACAGGGGTCGGTATACGAGCAGTACTTC
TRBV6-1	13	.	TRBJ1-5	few	CASSEAWTQPQHF	TGTGCCAGCAGTGAAGCGTGGACGCAGCCCCAGCATTTT
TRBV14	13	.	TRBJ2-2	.	CASSPRHPGELFF	TGTGCCAGCAGCCCGCGACATCCCGGGGAGCTGTTTTTT
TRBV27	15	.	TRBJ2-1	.	CASSPRLGRSNEQFF	TGTGCCAGCAGTCCAAGACTAGGCCGGTCGAATGAGCAGTTCTTC
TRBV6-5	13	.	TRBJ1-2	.	CASRTGTGGGYTF	TGTGCCAGCAGGACCGGGACGGGCGGGGGCTACACCTTC
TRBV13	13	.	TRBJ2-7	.	CASSSTVTYEQYF	TGTGCCAGCAGCTCGACAGTGACCTACGAGCAGTACTTC
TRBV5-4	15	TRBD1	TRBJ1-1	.	CASRPHNRGDTEAFF	TGTGCCAGCAGGCCTCACAACAGGGGTGACACTGAAGCTTTCTTT
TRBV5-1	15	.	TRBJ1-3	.	CASSLVQGGRNTIYF	TGCGCCAGCAGCTTGGTTCAGGGCGGGAGAAACACCATATATTTT
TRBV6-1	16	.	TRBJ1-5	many	CASSEVGRLFNQPQHF	TGTGCCAGCAGTGAAGTTGGGAGGCTGTTCAATCAGCCCCAGCATTTT
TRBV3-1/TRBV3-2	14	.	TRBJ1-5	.	CASSQVYSNQPQHF	TGTGCCAGCAGCCAAGTATATAGCAATCAGCCCCAGCATTTT
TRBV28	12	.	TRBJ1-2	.	CASSSQGYGYTF	TGTGCCAGCAGTTCACAGGGCTATGGCTACACCTTC
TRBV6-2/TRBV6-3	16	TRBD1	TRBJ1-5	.	CASSRRTGGINQPQHF	TGTGCCAGCAGTAGAAGGACAGGGGGAATCAATCAGCCCCAGCATTTT
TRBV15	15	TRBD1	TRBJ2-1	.	CATSRAGGTYNEQFF	TGTGCCACCAGCAGAGCAGGGGGTACCTACAATGAGCAGTTCTTC
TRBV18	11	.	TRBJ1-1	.	CASSSSQEAFF	TGTGCCAGCTCGAGCAGCCAAGAAGCTTTCTTT
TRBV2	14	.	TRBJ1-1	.	CASTESKGGTEAFF	TGTGCCAGCACCGAAAGTAAGGGAGGGACTGAAGCTTTCTTT
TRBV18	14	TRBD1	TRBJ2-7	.	CASRPDRDSPEQYF	TGTGCCAGCAGGCCTGACAGGGATTCCCCCGAGCAGTACTTC
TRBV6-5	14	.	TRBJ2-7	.	CASSLQTATYEQYF	TGTGCCAGCAGCCTACAGACCGCTACCTACGAGCAGTACTTC
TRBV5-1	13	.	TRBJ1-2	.	CASSLRGSTGYTF	TGCGCCAGCTCCCTCCGAGGGTCTACTGGCTACACCTTC
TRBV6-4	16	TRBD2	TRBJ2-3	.	CASSVHSGGSTDTQYF	TGTGCCAGCAGTGTTCATTCGGGGGGGTCCACAGATACGCAGTATTTT
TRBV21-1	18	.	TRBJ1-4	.	CASSGRTGQGAPNEKLFF	TGTGCCAGCAGCGGACGGACAGGCCAGGGGGCCCCTAATGAAAAACTGTTTTTT
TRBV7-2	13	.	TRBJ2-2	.	CASSPDYTGELFF	TGTGCCAGCAGCCCCGATTACACCGGGGAGCTGTTTTTT
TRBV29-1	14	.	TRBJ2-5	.	CRIGRGTQEETQYF	TGCAGGATTGGGAGGGGGACACAGGAAGAGACCCAGTACTTC
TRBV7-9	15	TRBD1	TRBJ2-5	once	CASSLDLGQQETQYF	TGTGCCAGCAGCTTAGATTTGGGACAGCAAGAGACCCAGTACTTC
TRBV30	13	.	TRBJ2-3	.	CAWSEPAGPLQYF	TGTGCCTGGAGTGAACCAGCGGGCCCCCTCCAGTATTTT
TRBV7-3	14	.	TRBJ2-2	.	CASSPGYSTGELFF	TGTGCCAGCAGCCCAGGGTACAGCACCGGGGAGCTGTTTTTT
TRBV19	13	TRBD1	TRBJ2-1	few	CASSIQGVTEQFF	TGTGCCAGTAGTATACAGGGGGTCACTGAGCAGTTCTTC
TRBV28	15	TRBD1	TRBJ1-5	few	CASSLSGTGGQPQHF	TGTGCCAGCAGTTTAAGCGGGACAGGGGGTCAGCCCCAGCATTTT
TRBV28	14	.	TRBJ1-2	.	CASSQGPDSYGYTF	TGTGCCAGCAGCCAAGGGCCGGACAGTTATGGCTACACCTTC
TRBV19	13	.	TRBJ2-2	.	CASSMEGSGELFF	TGTGCCAGTAGTATGGAAGGGTCCGGGGAGCTGTTTTTT
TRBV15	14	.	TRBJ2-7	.	CATSRGEYPYEQYF	TGTGCCACCAGCAGAGGGGAGTATCCCTACGAGCAGTACTTC
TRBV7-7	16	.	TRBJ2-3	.	CASSLRPASSTDTQYF	TGTGCTAGCAGCTTACGGCCGGCCTCTAGCACAGATACGCAGTATTTT
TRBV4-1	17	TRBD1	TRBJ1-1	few	CASSQARTGVVDTEAFF	TGCGCCAGCAGCCAGGCCCGGACAGGGGTGGTTGACACTGAAGCTTTCTTT
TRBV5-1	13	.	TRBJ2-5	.	CASSWGPQETQYF	TGCGCCAGCAGCTGGGGACCTCAAGAGACCCAGTACTTC
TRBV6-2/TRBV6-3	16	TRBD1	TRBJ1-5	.	CASSPGTGVHNQPQHF	TGTGCCAGCAGCCCCGGGACAGGGGTACACAATCAGCCCCAGCATTTT
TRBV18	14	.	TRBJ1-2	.	CASSQDRSNYGYTF	TGTGCCAGCTCACAGGACAGAAGCAACTATGGCTACACCTTC
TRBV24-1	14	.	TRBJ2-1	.	CATQAQTPGNEQFF	TGTGCCACACAAGCGCAAACCCCGGGGAATGAGCAGTTCTTC
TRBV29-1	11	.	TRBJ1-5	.	CSVHPDQPQHF	TGCAGCGTTCACCCCGACCAGCCCCAGCATTTT
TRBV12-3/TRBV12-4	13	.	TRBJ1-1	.	CASSFNRNTEAFF	TGTGCCAGCAGTTTCAACAGGAACACTGAAGCTTTCTTT
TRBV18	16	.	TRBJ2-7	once	CASSPAGGKSLYEQYF	TGTGCCAGCTCACCCGCGGGCGGGAAAAGCCTCTACGAGCAGTACTTC
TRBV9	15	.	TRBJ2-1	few	CASSVGEGGRGEQFF	TGTGCCAGCAGCGTCGGTGAGGGGGGAAGAGGCGAGCAGTTCTTC